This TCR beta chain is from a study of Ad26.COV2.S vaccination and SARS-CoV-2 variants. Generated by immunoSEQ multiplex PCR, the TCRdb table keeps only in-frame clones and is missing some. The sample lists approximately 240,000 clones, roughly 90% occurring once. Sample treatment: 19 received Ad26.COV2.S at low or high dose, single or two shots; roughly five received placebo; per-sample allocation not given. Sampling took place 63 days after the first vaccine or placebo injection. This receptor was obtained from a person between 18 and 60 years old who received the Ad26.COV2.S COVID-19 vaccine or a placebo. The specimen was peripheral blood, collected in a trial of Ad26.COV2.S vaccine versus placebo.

The CDR3 DNA reads as TGTGCCATCAGTGGGGGCTGGGCAGCTAACTATGGCTACACCTTC. Protein sequence: CAISGGWAANYGYTF. The rearrangement links TRBV10-3 to TRBJ1-2; perhaps TRBD1 as D (5 bases). Trimming took 4 bases from V and 0 from J, leaving 12 bases between them. CDR1 and CDR2 (germline): ENHRY, SYGVKD. This CDR3 spans 15 amino acids.